A single sample is the source of the 30 T cell receptor beta chains below, sequenced in a study of cytomegalovirus exposure and HLA in healthy donors. The PCR had 60 Vbeta and 13 Jbeta primers. The protocol was immunoSEQ multiplex PCR, while the TCRdb copy is restricted to in-frame clones and leaves out a portion. Here the sample spans approximately 110,000 clones, 73% being singletons. The material sequenced was PBMCs. Receptor source: a man in his sixties in good health and CMV-seropositive.

V gene TRBV28 combines with J gene TRBJ2-3; 9 positions agree with TRBD2. CDR3 length equals 16 residues. Germline values: CDR1 MDHEN, CDR2 SYDVKM. The ends lost 6 bases at V and 1 base at J; junction bases unmatched: 8. The CDR3 here is CASRLTVAGGTDTQYF. The CDR3 DNA is TGTGCCAGCAGGTTGACCGTAGCGGGGGGCACAGATACGCAGTATTTT.

The V and J genes are TRBV5-6 and TRBJ2-5; D remains unclear. CDR1 and CDR2 (germline): SGHDT, YYEEEE. The CDR3 totals 14 residues. V was pared by 2 bases and J by 0 bases, with 8 bases between. The CDR3 region is CASSFRQNQETQYF. The CDR3 region has the DNA TGTGCCAGCAGCTTCAGGCAGAACCAAGAGACCCAGTACTTC.

The genes are TRBV12-2 and TRBJ2-7; the table's D call, TRBD1, has no DNA check behind it. TRBV12-2 is labeled a pseudogene. The CDR3 is 17 residues long. Here the CDR3 reads CASRLGAGTGDTYEQYF. DNA for the CDR3: TGTGCAAGTCGCTTAGGGGCCGGGACAGGGGATACCTACGAGCAGTACTTC.

The chain recombines TRBV2 with TRBJ2-1, with a possible D match to TRBD2 (5 bases). V gave up 6 bases and J gave up 4 bases, with 10 bases separating them. The CDR3 has 13 amino acids. Germline CDR1 reads SNHLY; CDR2 reads FYNNEI. CDR3 DNA: TGTGCCAGCAGCTCAACTAGATACAATGAGCAGTTCTTC. Amino acids: CASSSTRYNEQFF.

The chain carries TRBV13 and TRBJ2-5; D not resolved. Germline CDR1 and CDR2: PRHDT and FYEKMQ (reference sequence). V was clipped by 2 bases and J by 7 bases, with 8 bases between them. The CDR3 loop spans 12 amino acids. CDR3 in DNA: TGTGCCAGCAGCTTATTACCGGGGACCCAGTACTTC. The encoded protein is CASSLLPGTQYF.

The chain has TRBV5-1 and TRBJ1-1; the D is unclear. Per the germline V gene, CDR1 is SGHRS and CDR2 is YFSETQ. There are 12 residues in the CDR3. The ends were cut back, 4 bases at V and 10 bases at J, with 14 bases in the middle. The CDR3 sequence: CASSLVEGGAFF. CDR3 nucleotide sequence: TGCGCCAGCAGCCTCGTTGAGGGAGGAGCTTTCTTT.

The gene calls are TRBV6-1 and TRBJ2-4; D perhaps matches TRBD1 (5 bases). CDR1 and CDR2 from the germline V gene are MNHNS and SASEGT. V lost 1 base and J 9 bases, leaving 10 bases between the germline ends. This CDR3 is 13 amino acids long. The CDR3, as DNA: TGTGCCAGCAGTGAAGAGGGGCCAACCATTCAGTACTTC. Its translation: CASSEEGPTIQYF.

J is TRBJ2-2 and V is TRBV15; TRBD1 is a possible D gene (6 bases). The germline gives CDR1 LNHNV, CDR2 YYDKDF (reference sequence). Trimming took 1 base from V and 4 from J, leaving 13 bases between them. The CDR3 extends over 16 amino acids. CDR3 amino acids: CATSRGTTGGTGELFF. In DNA form, the CDR3 reads TGTGCCACCAGCAGAGGCACGACAGGCGGCACCGGGGAGCTGTTTTTT.

The rearrangement links TRBV2 to TRBJ1-2, with 8 bases matching TRBD1. The V gene's germline CDR1 is SNHLY and CDR2 FYNNEI. The CDR3 runs to 14 residues. Trimming cost V 6 bases and J 0 bases; bases outside gene matches: 3. CDR3 DNA sequence: TGTGCCAGCAGGCGGGACAGGACTAACTATGGCTACACCTTC. Residues: CASRRDRTNYGYTF.

This clone has only a few counts. J is TRBJ2-5 and V is TRBV5-6; 14 bases align to TRBD2. Trimming removed 4 bases from V and 5 bases from J; junction bases left unmatched: 7. Germline CDR1 SGHDT, CDR2 YYEEEE. CDR3 length equals 16 residues. As DNA, the CDR3 is TGTGCCAGCAGCCCAGGACTAGCGGGGGGATACGAGACCCAGTACTTC. This encodes CASSPGLAGGYETQYF. The variable domain in full, completed from reference TRBV5-6 and TRBJ2-5, reads DAGVTQSPTHLIKTRGQQVTLRCSPKSGHDTVSWYQQALGQGPQFIFQYYEEEERQRGNFPDRFSGHQFPNYSSELNVNALLLGDSALYLCASSPGLAGGYETQYFGPGTRLLVL.

The V call is TRBV9, the J call TRBJ2-6; the D gene is possibly TRBD2 (5 bases). Germline CDR1 and CDR2: SGDLS and YYNGEE. The V and J ends lost 7 bases and 0 bases respectively, with 11 bases between them. The CDR3 sequence is 15 residues long. The chain's CDR3 is CASSGGGSGANVLTF. CDR3 DNA sequence: TGTGCCAGCTCAGGAGGCGGCTCTGGGGCCAACGTCCTGACTTTC.

The DNA for the CDR3 is TGTGCCAGCAGCGTAGTAACAAACACTGAAGCTTTCTTT. It specifies CASSVVTNTEAFF. The chain employs TRBV9 and TRBJ1-1; no reliable D call. V was cut by 0 bases and J by 2 bases, with 5 bases left in between. CDR3 length: 13 amino acids. Germline CDR1 and CDR2: SGDLS and YYNGEE.

The CDR3 nucleotides read TGTGCCAGCAGCCAAACGACTAGCGGTGACTACGAGCAGTACTTC. This sequence encodes CASSQTTSGDYEQYF. The V and J genes are TRBV4-2 and TRBJ2-7, with 9 bases lining up with TRBD2. This CDR3 spans 15 amino acids. Losses at the gene ends were 2 bases for V and 3 bases for J; bases not matched to a gene: 5. Germline V lookup: CDR1 LGHNA, CDR2 YNFKEQ.

This chain links TRBV7-6 with TRBJ2-7, with 7 nucleotides matching TRBD2. Germline values: CDR1 SGHVS, CDR2 FNYEAQ. V lost 5 bases to trimming and J lost 1 base; unmatched junction nucleotides: 8. This CDR3 is built from 15 residues. The CDR3 reads CASSPTGRASYEQYF. The CDR3 DNA sequence: TGTGCCAGCAGCCCTACGGGGAGGGCGTCCTACGAGCAGTACTTC.

The chain employs TRBV28 and TRBJ1-1; the D gene is possibly TRBD1 (5 bases). The CDR3 totals 13 residues. Trimming took 2 bases from V and 10 from J, leaving 14 bases between them. Germline V gene data show CDR1 as MDHEN and CDR2 as SYDVKM. The CDR3 reads CASSLSQQGVAFF. The CDR3 nucleotides are TGTGCCAGCAGTTTAAGTCAGCAGGGCGTAGCTTTCTTT.

By its share, this clone is medium-sized. This chain links TRBV5-1 with TRBJ2-7; 8 bases match TRBD2. The CDR3 totals 13 residues. V was pared by 2 bases and J by 6 bases, with 4 bases of the junction left unmatched. Germline values: CDR1 SGHRS, CDR2 YFSETQ. The CDR3 DNA reads TGCGCCAGCAGCTTCGGGGGGGGCGGCGAGCAGTACTTC. Its translation: CASSFGGGGEQYF.

V usage is TRBV7-2 and J usage is TRBJ1-5, with D unresolved. V dropped 6 bases and J dropped 1 base, with 13 bases sitting between them. Germline lookup yields CDR1 SGHTA and CDR2 FQGNSA. The CDR3 consists of 15 residues. The CDR3 spells CASSTQVGSNQPQHF. For the CDR3, the DNA is TGTGCCAGCAGTACCCAGGTTGGAAGCAATCAGCCCCAGCATTTT.

Concerning this clone itself: In the same sample, other DNA sequences code for this CDR3. The chain has TRBV7-3 and TRBJ2-3; TRBD2 is a possible D gene (6 bases). The V gene's germline CDR1 is SGHTA and CDR2 FQGTGA. The CDR3 length is 14 residues. Trimming took off 5 bases at V and 0 bases at J, with 9 bases between the two ends. In DNA form, the CDR3 reads TGTGCCAGCAGCCCTGGGACTAGCACAGATACGCAGTATTTT. Translating gives CASSPGTSTDTQYF.

This chain connects TRBV6-1 to TRBJ1-4, with a possible D match to TRBD1 (5 bases). Trimming removed 7 bases from V and 8 bases from J, with 20 bases in between. Germline values: CDR1 MNHNS, CDR2 SASEGT. The CDR3 loop spans 15 amino acids. CDR3 nucleotide sequence: TGTGCCAGCATCGGGCGTGTGCAGCCAGGGGAAAAACTGTTTTTT. Translation gives CASIGRVQPGEKLFF.

This chain connects TRBV23-1 to TRBJ1-3, with D possibly TRBD1 on 5 matching bases. TRBV23-1 is reported as an ORF; its role is uncertain. Trimming stripped 0 bases from V and 4 bases from J, with 10 bases between. This CDR3 contains 15 residues. CDR3 residues: CASSQSGGDGNTIYF. As DNA, the CDR3 is TGCGCCAGCAGTCAATCGGGAGGGGACGGAAACACCATATATTTT.

The chain recombines TRBV6-6 with TRBJ1-2; 7 nucleotides align to TRBD1. The CDR3 is made up of 13 amino acids. V gave up 4 bases and J gave up 5 bases; unmatched junction bases: 4. Germline V lookup: CDR1 MNHNY, CDR2 SVGAGI (reference sequence). The CDR3 DNA reads TGTGCCAGCAGTTTACAGGGGAAGTATGGCTACACCTTC. It specifies CASSLQGKYGYTF.

V and J are TRBV6-5 and TRBJ1-2; 10 positions match TRBD1. The J segment lost 7 bases and the V segment lost 6 bases, leaving 8 bases of the junction unmatched. CDR3 length equals 14 residues. CDR1 is MNHEY and CDR2 is SVGAGI in the germline V gene. The CDR3 loop is CASRGTGEAGGYTF. CDR3 coding DNA: TGTGCCAGCAGGGGGACAGGGGAGGCAGGTGGCTACACCTTC.

There are a few counts of this clone. As DNA, the CDR3 is TGTGCCAGCAGTTTAACTTTTTCCGTCGCCGGGGAGCTGTTTTTT. It specifies CASSLTFSVAGELFF. The V gene is TRBV28, the J gene TRBJ2-2; no reliable D call. Looked up from germline, CDR1 is MDHEN and CDR2 is SYDVKM. V gave up 2 bases and J gave up 6 bases, with 13 bases separating them. CDR3 size: 15 residues.

The V and J genes are TRBV7-2 and TRBJ1-1; D gene uncertain. This CDR3 spans 15 amino acids. The germline V and J ends were trimmed by 7 bases and 4 bases, with 19 bases remaining between them. The germline V gene encodes CDR1 SGHTA and CDR2 FQGNSA. CDR3 amino acids: CASTFKVGGLTEAFF. The DNA for the CDR3 is TGTGCCAGCACCTTCAAGGTTGGAGGGCTCACTGAAGCTTTCTTT.

In nucleotides, the CDR3 is TGCAGCGTGGCCGGGACAGGATTGGGGGAGCAGTACTTC. It codes for CSVAGTGLGEQYF. The rearrangement uses TRBV29-1 and TRBJ2-7, with TRBD1 identical over 8 bases. Per germline, CDR1 SQVTM and CDR2 ANQGSEA. Unmatched junction bases numbered 11, after V lost 6 bases and J lost 7 bases. There are 13 residues in the CDR3.

The chain links TRBV11-2 to TRBJ1-5; no firm D call. Germline-derived CDR1 and CDR2 are SGHAT and FQNNGV. V was clipped by 0 bases and J by 5 bases, with 5 bases between them. The CDR3 extends over 13 amino acids. The CDR3 region is CASSLDRDQPQHF. In nucleotides, the CDR3 is TGTGCCAGCAGCTTAGATCGGGATCAGCCCCAGCATTTT. The whole variable domain, remainder taken from reference TRBV11-2 and TRBJ1-5, is EAGVAQSPRYKIIEKRQSVAFWCNPISGHATLYWYQQILGQGPKLLIQFQNNGVVDDSQLPKDRFSAERLKGVDSTLKIQPAKLEDSAVYLCASSLDRDQPQHFGDGTRLSIL.

The rearrangement uses TRBV2 and TRBJ2-3; TRBD2 aligns across 11 bases. The V segment lost 3 bases and the J segment 3 bases; nucleotides outside the gene matches: 5. CDR3 length: 16 amino acids. Germline loops: CDR1 SNHLY, CDR2 FYNNEI. CDR3 protein: CASSDGASGGTDTQYF. The CDR3 DNA is TGTGCCAGCAGTGACGGGGCTAGCGGGGGGACAGATACGCAGTATTTT.

Here the CDR3 DNA reads TGTGCCAGCAGCTTCTACAGACAGGGAAGAGCTTTCTTT. Protein: CASSFYRQGRAFF. The chain couples TRBV7-8 to TRBJ1-1, with 7 positions matching TRBD1. V was clipped by 3 bases and J by 10 bases; unmatched bases: 8. This CDR3 is built from 13 residues. Germline CDR1 reads SGHVS; CDR2 reads FQNEAQ.

This chain joins TRBV28 and TRBJ2-7; 7 nucleotides match TRBD2. V lost 4 bases, J lost 0 bases, and 12 bases stayed unmatched. The CDR3 totals 17 residues. Germline-derived CDR1 and CDR2 are MDHEN and SYDVKM. The CDR3: CASSSPRGVGSSYEQYF. In nucleotides, the CDR3 is TGTGCCAGCAGTTCGCCTCGGGGGGTCGGAAGCTCCTACGAGCAGTACTTC.

The chain carries TRBV7-9 and TRBJ2-7, with 8 nucleotides matching TRBD1. With V trimmed by 5 bases and J by 5 bases, 8 bases remained unmatched. Germline V gives CDR1 SEHNR, CDR2 FQNEAQ (reference sequence). The CDR3 consists of 14 residues. This CDR3 reads CASSPDREYHEQYF. DNA for the CDR3: TGTGCCAGCAGCCCGGACAGGGAGTACCACGAGCAGTACTTC.